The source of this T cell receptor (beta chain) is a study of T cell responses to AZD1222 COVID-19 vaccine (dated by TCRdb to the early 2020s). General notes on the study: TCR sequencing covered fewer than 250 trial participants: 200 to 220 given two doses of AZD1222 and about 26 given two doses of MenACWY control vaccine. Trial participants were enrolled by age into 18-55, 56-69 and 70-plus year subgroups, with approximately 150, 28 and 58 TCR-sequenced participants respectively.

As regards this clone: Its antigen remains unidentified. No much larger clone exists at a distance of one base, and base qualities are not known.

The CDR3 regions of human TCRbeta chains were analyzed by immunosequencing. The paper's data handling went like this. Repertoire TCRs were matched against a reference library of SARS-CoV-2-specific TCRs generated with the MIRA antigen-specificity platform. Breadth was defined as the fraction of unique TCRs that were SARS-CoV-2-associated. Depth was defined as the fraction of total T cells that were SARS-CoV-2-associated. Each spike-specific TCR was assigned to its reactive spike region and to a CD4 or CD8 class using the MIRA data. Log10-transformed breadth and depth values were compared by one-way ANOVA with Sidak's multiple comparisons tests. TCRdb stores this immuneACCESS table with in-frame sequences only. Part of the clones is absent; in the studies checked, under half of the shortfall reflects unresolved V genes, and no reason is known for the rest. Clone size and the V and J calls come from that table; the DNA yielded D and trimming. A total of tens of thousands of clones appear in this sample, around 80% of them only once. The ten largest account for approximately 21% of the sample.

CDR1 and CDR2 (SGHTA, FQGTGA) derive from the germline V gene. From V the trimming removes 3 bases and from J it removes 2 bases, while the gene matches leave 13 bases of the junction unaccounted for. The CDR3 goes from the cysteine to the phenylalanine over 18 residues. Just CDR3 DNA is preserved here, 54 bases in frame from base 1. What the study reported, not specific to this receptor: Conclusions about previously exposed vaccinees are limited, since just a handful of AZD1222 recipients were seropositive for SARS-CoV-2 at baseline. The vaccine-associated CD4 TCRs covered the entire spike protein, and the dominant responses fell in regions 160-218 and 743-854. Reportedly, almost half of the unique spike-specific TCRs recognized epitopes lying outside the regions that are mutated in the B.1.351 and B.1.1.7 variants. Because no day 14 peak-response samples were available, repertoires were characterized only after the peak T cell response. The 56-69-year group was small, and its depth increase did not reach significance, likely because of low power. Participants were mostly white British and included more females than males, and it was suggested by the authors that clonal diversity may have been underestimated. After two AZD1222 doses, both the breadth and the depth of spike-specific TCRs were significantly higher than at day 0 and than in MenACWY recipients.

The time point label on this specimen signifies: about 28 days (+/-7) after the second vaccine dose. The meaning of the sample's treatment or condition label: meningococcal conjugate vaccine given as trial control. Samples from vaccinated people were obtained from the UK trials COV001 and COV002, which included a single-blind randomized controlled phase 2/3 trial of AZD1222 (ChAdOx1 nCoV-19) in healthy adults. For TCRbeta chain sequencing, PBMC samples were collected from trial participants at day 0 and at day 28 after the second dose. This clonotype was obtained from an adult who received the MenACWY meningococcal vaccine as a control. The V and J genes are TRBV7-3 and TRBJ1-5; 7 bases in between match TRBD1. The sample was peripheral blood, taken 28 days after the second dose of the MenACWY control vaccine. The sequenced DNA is TGTGCCAGCAGCTTTCGTGAGACAGGGCCCTTTGGCAATCAGCCCCAGCATTTT. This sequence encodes CASSFRETGPFGNQPQHF. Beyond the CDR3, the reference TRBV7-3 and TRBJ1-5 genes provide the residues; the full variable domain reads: GAGVSQTPSNKVTEKGKYVELRCDPISGHTALYWYRQSLGQGPEFLIYFQGTGAADDSGLPNDRFFAVRPEGSVSTLKIQRTERGDSAVYLCASSFRETGPFGNQPQHFGDGTRLSIL.